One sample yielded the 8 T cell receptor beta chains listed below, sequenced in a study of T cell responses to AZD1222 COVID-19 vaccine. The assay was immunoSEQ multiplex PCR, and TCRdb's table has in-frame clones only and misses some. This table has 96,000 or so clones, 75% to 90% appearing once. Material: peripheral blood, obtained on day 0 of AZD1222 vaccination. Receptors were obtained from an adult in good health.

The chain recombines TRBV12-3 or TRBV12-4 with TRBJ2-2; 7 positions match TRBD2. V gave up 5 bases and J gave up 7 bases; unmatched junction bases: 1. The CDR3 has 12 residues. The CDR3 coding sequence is TGTGCCAGCAGTAGGGAGGGCGGGGAGCTGTTTTTT. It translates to CASSREGGELFF.

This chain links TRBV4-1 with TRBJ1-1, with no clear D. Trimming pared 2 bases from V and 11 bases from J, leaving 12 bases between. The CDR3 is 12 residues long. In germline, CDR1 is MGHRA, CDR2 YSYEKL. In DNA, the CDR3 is TGCGCCAGCAGCCAAAAAACGGGATCGGCTTTCTTT. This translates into CASSQKTGSAFF.

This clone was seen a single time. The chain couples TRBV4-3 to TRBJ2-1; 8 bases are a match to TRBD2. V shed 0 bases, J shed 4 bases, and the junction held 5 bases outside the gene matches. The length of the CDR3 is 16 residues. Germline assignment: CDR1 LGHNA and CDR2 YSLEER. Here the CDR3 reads CASSQDLASGYNEQFF. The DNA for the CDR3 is TGCGCCAGCAGCCAAGATTTAGCTAGCGGGTACAATGAGCAGTTCTTC.

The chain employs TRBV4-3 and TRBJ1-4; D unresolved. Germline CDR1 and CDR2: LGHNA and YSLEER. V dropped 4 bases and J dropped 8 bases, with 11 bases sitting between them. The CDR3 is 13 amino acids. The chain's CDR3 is CASSPSAREKLFF. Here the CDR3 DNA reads TGCGCCAGCAGCCCCTCGGCCAGGGAAAAACTGTTTTTT.

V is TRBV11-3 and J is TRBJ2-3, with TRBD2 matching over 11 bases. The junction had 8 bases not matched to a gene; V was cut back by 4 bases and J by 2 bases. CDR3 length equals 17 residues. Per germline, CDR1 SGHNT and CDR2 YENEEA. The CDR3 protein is CASSSGLAATPTDTQYF. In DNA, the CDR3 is TGTGCCAGCAGCTCGGGACTAGCGGCCACCCCCACAGATACGCAGTATTTT.

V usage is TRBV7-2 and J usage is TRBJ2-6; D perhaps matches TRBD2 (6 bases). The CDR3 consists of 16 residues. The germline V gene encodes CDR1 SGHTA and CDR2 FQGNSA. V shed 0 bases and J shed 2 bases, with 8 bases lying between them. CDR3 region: CASSLAGTAGANVLTF. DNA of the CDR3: TGTGCCAGCAGCTTAGCAGGGACTGCTGGGGCCAACGTCCTGACTTTC.

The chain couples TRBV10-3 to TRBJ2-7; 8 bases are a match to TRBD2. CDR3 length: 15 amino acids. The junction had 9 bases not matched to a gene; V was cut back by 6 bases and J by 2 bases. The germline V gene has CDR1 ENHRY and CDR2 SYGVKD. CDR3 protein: CAIREGSGITYEQYF. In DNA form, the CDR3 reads TGTGCCATCAGGGAGGGTAGCGGGATTACCTACGAGCAGTACTTC.

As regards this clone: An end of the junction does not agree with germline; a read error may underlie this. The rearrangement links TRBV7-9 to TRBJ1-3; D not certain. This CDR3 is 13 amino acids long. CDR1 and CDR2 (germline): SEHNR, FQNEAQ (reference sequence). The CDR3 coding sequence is TGTGCCAGCAGCACCATCCCTGGGAACACCATATATTTT. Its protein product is CASSTIPGNTIYF.